The 24 T cell receptor beta chains given below trace back to one sample, sequenced in a study of Tregs in tolerant kidney transplant recipients. Some clones are missing from TCRdb's copy, which holds only in-frame ones; the method was immunoSEQ multiplex PCR. Altogether more than 75,000 clones are present, more than 85% being singletons, with the ten largest covering about 0.45%. Sequencing used CD4+ T cells from blood, obtained before the transplant. The receptor set was obtained from a human donor who received a combined kidney and bone marrow transplant.

This clone was seen a single time. The rearrangement links TRBV7-3 to TRBJ1-2; D unresolved. CDR3 length equals 14 residues. Per germline, CDR1 SGHTA and CDR2 FQGTGA. V shed 3 bases and J shed 5 bases, with 13 bases lying between them. This chain's CDR3 is CASSLGSGEYGYTF. The CDR3 DNA follows: TGTGCCAGCAGCTTGGGATCTGGGGAGTATGGCTACACCTTC.

This sequence joins TRBV5-6 and TRBJ2-1, with 9 bases fitting TRBD1. Germline V CDR1 and CDR2: SGHDT, YYEEEE. The V gene end was trimmed by 4 bases and the J gene end by 5 bases; junction bases not matched to a gene: 10. This CDR3 contains 16 residues. The CDR3, as DNA: TGTGCCAGCAGCGCCCCCGGGACAGGGAAGAACAATGAGCAGTTCTTC. It encodes CASSAPGTGKNNEQFF.

The CDR3 bases are TGTGCCAGCAGCCAAGGATTCGGCGGGACAGCGCGTGGTGAAAAACTGTTTTTT. Protein: CASSQGFGGTARGEKLFF. The chain combines TRBV4-2 with TRBJ1-4; 7 nucleotides align to TRBD1. Germline CDR1 is LGHNA and CDR2 is YNFKEQ. The CDR3 length is 18 residues. J gave up 7 bases and V 1 base, and 15 bases lay outside the gene matches.

The V and J genes are TRBV11-3 and TRBJ2-1; 8 bases match TRBD2. Unmatched junction bases numbered 5, after V lost 5 bases and J lost 2 bases. The CDR3 spans 15 residues. Germline CDR1 and CDR2: SGHNT and YENEEA. DNA of the CDR3: TGTGCCAGCAGCCCGGGACTAGTTCCCTACAATGAGCAGTTCTTC. Translating it yields CASSPGLVPYNEQFF.

The chain employs TRBV11-2 and TRBJ1-5, with 10 positions matching TRBD1. V shed 5 bases and J 2 bases; nucleotides not matched to a gene: 15. The CDR3 totals 19 residues. Germline V gene data show CDR1 as SGHAT and CDR2 as FQNNGV. The CDR3, as DNA: TGTGCCAGCAGCCATGGGGACAGGGGCGAGGTATGTGGCAATCAGCCCCAGCATTTT. Translated: CASSHGDRGEVCGNQPQHF.

This chain links TRBV9 with TRBJ2-7; 14 bases are shared with TRBD2. Germline trimming cut 3 bases from V and 7 bases from J; bases unmatched to any gene: 12. The germline gives CDR1 SGDLS, CDR2 YYNGEE. This CDR3 has 17 residues. The CDR3 DNA sequence: TGTGCCAGCAGCGGAACCGGGACTAGCGGGAGTATCTGGGAGCAGTACTTC. It codes for CASSGTGTSGSIWEQYF.

V usage is TRBV5-6 and J usage is TRBJ1-5; D perhaps matches TRBD1 (6 bases). Trimming cost V 7 bases and J 3 bases, with 23 bases left between them. Germline CDR1 is SGHDT and CDR2 is YYEEEE. This CDR3 has 17 residues. As DNA, the CDR3 is TGTGCCAGCTGCCGTCCCCAAAATCAGGGGCCCAATCAGCCCCAGCATTTT. Protein product: CASCRPQNQGPNQPQHF.

This clone occurred once. The rearrangement links TRBV11-2 to TRBJ2-1; 9 bases line up with TRBD2. V was pared by 5 bases and J by 9 bases, with 11 bases of the junction left unmatched. The CDR3 extends over 15 amino acids. The V gene's germline CDR1 is SGHAT and CDR2 FQNNGV. Here the CDR3 DNA reads TGTGCCAGCAGCCCGACTAGCGGACCCTGGGGTGAGCAGTTCTTC. Protein: CASSPTSGPWGEQFF. The variable domain in full, with the rest retrieved from reference TRBV11-2 and TRBJ2-1, is EAGVAQSPRYKIIEKRQSVAFWCNPISGHATLYWYQQILGQGPKLLIQFQNNGVVDDSQLPKDRFSAERLKGVDSTLKIQPAKLEDSAVYLCASSPTSGPWGEQFFGPGTRLTVL.

This chain joins TRBV5-1 and TRBJ1-1, with TRBD1 matching over 7 bases. Germline loops: CDR1 SGHRS, CDR2 YFSETQ. Germline trimming cut 4 bases from V and 0 bases from J; bases unmatched to any gene: 9. The CDR3 contains 16 residues. The CDR3 nucleotides are TGCGCCAGCAGCACCAGGGGGGCTGCCATGAACACTGAAGCTTTCTTT. It specifies CASSTRGAAMNTEAFF.

The CDR3 DNA follows: TGTGCCATCAGAGGGAGGGCCGGGGAGCTGTTTTTT. This encodes CAIRGRAGELFF. The V call is TRBV10-3, the J call TRBJ2-2, with 7 bases identical to TRBD2. Germline values: CDR1 ENHRY, CDR2 SYGVKD. J was trimmed by 6 bases and V by 6 bases; bases with no gene match: 1. CDR3 length equals 12 residues.

The CDR3: CASSGTGGHQPQHF. The CDR3 bases are TGTGCCAGCAGTGGGACAGGGGGCCATCAGCCCCAGCATTTT. The genes are TRBV2 and TRBJ1-5; 11 nucleotides match TRBD1. V lost 4 bases to trimming and J lost 5 bases; unmatched junction nucleotides: 1. Germline CDR1 is SNHLY and CDR2 is FYNNEI. This CDR3 comprises 14 residues.

This rearrangement joins TRBV19 to TRBJ2-3, with D possibly being TRBD2 (6 bases). This CDR3 comprises 15 residues. Germline V gives CDR1 LNHDA, CDR2 SQIVND (reference sequence). V was shortened by 6 bases and J by 0 bases, with 13 bases between the two germline ends. This CDR3 is CASSRGTPSTDTQYF. CDR3 bases: TGTGCCAGTAGCCGGGGGACCCCAAGCACAGATACGCAGTATTTT.

The V call is TRBV6-5, the J call TRBJ2-7; TRBD2 might be the D (7 bases). The germline V and J ends were trimmed by 8 bases and 5 bases, with 19 bases remaining between them. Germline CDR1 reads MNHEY; CDR2 reads SVGAGI. The CDR3 contains 14 residues. CDR3 protein: CASGRGGAKNEQYF. CDR3 sequence (DNA): TGTGCCAGCGGGAGGGGGGGGGCTAAAAACGAGCAGTACTTC.

The chain carries TRBV2 and TRBJ2-1; tentatively, D is TRBD1 (5 bases). Germline CDR1 SNHLY, CDR2 FYNNEI. V lost 3 bases and J 3 bases, leaving 15 bases between the germline ends. This CDR3 is built from 16 residues. The CDR3 here is CASSDQGFLYYNEQFF. As DNA, the CDR3 is TGTGCCAGCAGTGACCAGGGATTCCTCTACTACAATGAGCAGTTCTTC.

The V gene is TRBV19, the J gene TRBJ2-5; 8 bases map to TRBD2. The germline gives CDR1 LNHDA, CDR2 SQIVND (reference sequence). CDR3 length: 13 residues. V trimming: 6 bases; J trimming: 4 bases; junction bases outside the gene matches: 4. The DNA of the CDR3 is TGTGCCAGTAGAGCGGGAGCTGGAGAGACCCAGTACTTC. Encoded protein: CASRAGAGETQYF.

The V gene is TRBV7-8, the J gene TRBJ1-4, with TRBD1 identical over 9 bases. V lost 7 bases to trimming and J lost 8 bases; unmatched junction nucleotides: 8. The CDR3 is 14 amino acids. From germline, CDR1 is SGHVS and CDR2 FQNEAQ. The CDR3 loop reads CASTKDRGKEKLFF. The CDR3 nucleotides are TGTGCCAGCACCAAGGACAGGGGAAAGGAAAAACTGTTTTTT. The complete variable domain, with remaining parts taken from reference TRBV7-8 and TRBJ1-4, reads GAGVSQSPRYKVAKRGQDVALRCDPISGHVSLFWYQQALGQGPEFLTYFQNEAQLDKSGLPSDRFFAERPEGSVSTLKIQRTQQEDSAVYLCASTKDRGKEKLFFGSGTQLSVL.

In DNA form, the CDR3 reads TGTGCCAGCAGAGGGACAGGGTTCTCCCAGCCCCAGCATTTT. This sequence encodes CASRGTGFSQPQHF. J is TRBJ1-5 and V is TRBV27, with 9 bases matching TRBD1. The V and J ends lost 6 bases and 7 bases, in that order; junction bases with no gene match: 7. Germline values: CDR1 MNHEY, CDR2 SMNVEV (reference sequence). CDR3 length: 14 amino acids.

The genes are TRBV6-1 and TRBJ2-7; maybe TRBD1 (7 bases). The CDR3 sequence is 15 residues long. Trimming stripped 1 base from V and 0 bases from J, with 10 bases between. The germline V gene has CDR1 MNHNS and CDR2 SASEGT. This chain's CDR3 is CASSEGGTVSYEQYF. In nucleotides, the CDR3 is TGTGCCAGCAGTGAAGGCGGGACAGTCTCCTACGAGCAGTACTTC.

Comments on this clone: This same CDR3 is encoded by further DNA sequences in the sample. J is TRBJ1-6 and V is TRBV4-3; TRBD1 is a possible D gene (5 bases). The germline V gene has CDR1 LGHNA and CDR2 YSLEER. Trimming removed 0 bases at V and 7 bases at J, with 7 bases between. The CDR3 runs to 14 residues. This CDR3 is CASSQDAGNSPLHF. The CDR3, as DNA: TGCGCCAGCAGCCAAGACGCAGGGAATTCACCCCTCCACTTT.

The genes are TRBV15 and TRBJ1-1, with 9 bases lining up with TRBD1. This CDR3 region has 16 residues. CDR1 is LNHNV and CDR2 is YYDKDF in the germline V gene (reference sequence). Germline trimming cut 6 bases from V and 6 bases from J; bases unmatched to any gene: 14. In nucleotides, the CDR3 is TGTGCCACCAGAGACCCCCGAACAGGGGGCTGGGCTGAAGCTTTCTTT. This encodes CATRDPRTGGWAEAFF.

The V and J genes are TRBV7-2 and TRBJ2-1; TRBD2 agrees at 8 bases. Germline loops: CDR1 SGHTA, CDR2 FQGNSA. The V and J ends lost 3 bases and 3 bases, in that order; junction bases with no gene match: 7. There are 16 residues in the CDR3. Here the CDR3 reads CASSFQAGDVYNEQFF. The CDR3 DNA sequence: TGTGCCAGCAGCTTTCAAGCGGGAGATGTCTACAATGAGCAGTTCTTC.

The genes are TRBV5-3 and TRBJ2-2; tentative D call: TRBD2 (6 bases). TRBV5-3 falls under the ORF class, with uncertain function. The CDR3 spans 14 residues. The ends were cut back, 10 bases at V and 4 bases at J, with 17 bases in the middle. As DNA, the CDR3 is TGTGCCTTTGCGCGGGGACCCCGCACCGGGGAGCTGTTTTTT. Residues: CAFARGPRTGELFF.

The gene calls are TRBV15 and TRBJ2-2; 9 nucleotides match TRBD1. This CDR3 spans 15 amino acids. Per germline, CDR1 LNHNV and CDR2 YYDKDF (reference sequence). With 4 bases clipped from V and 3 bases from J, the junction kept 3 bases outside the gene matches. CDR3 DNA sequence: TGTGCCACCAGCACCTGGACAGGGGACACCGGGGAGCTGTTTTTT. Its translation is CATSTWTGDTGELFF.

The rearrangement uses TRBV9 and TRBJ2-1; 7 bases are a match to TRBD2. Germline V gene data show CDR1 as SGDLS and CDR2 as YYNGEE. Unmatched junction bases numbered 3, after V lost 0 bases and J lost 3 bases. This CDR3 has 15 amino acids. CDR3 sequence: CASSVAGGSYNEQFF. For the CDR3, the DNA is TGTGCCAGCAGCGTAGCTGGCGGGAGCTACAATGAGCAGTTCTTC.